Below, 11 T cell receptor beta chains from the same sample are listed, as sequenced in a study of blood T cell repertoires in COVID-19. Sequencing was performed with immunoSEQ multiplex PCR; in TCRdb, only in-frame clones are kept and a portion is missing. The table shows roughly 16,000 clones, with around 92% occurring only once. The sample taken for sequencing was peripheral blood. Receptors were obtained from a human donor in a cohort sampled during active COVID-19.

Only one count was recorded for this clone. This rearrangement joins TRBV6-5 to TRBJ1-5; 7 nucleotides agree with TRBD1. Germline V gives CDR1 MNHEY, CDR2 SVGAGI. This CDR3 has 15 residues. Trimming cost V 5 bases and J 2 bases; bases outside gene matches: 6. CDR3 amino acids: CASSNTGVGNQPQHF. CDR3 sequence (DNA): TGTGCCAGCAGTAACACAGGGGTCGGCAATCAGCCCCAGCATTTT.

This chain uses TRBV30 with TRBJ2-7, with 8 bases lining up with TRBD2. Germline V gene lookup returns CDR1 GTSNPN and CDR2 SVGIG (reference sequence). The CDR3 is 13 residues long. Losses at the gene ends were 1 base for V and 5 bases for J; bases not matched to a gene: 4. For the CDR3, the DNA is TGTGCCTGGAGTGCGGGAGGGTTCGACGAGCAGTACTTC. Translated: CAWSAGGFDEQYF.

The chain has TRBV28 and TRBJ2-7; 8 nucleotides align to TRBD2. The CDR3 sequence is 13 residues long. Germline V gene sequence: CDR1 MDHEN, CDR2 SYDVKM. After removal of 3 bases from V and 6 bases from J, the junction contained 4 bases not matched to a gene. The CDR3 sequence: CASSFGRAIEQYF. The CDR3 DNA is TGTGCCAGCAGTTTCGGGAGGGCCATCGAGCAGTACTTC.

The chain links TRBV29-1 to TRBJ2-7; D may be TRBD2 (5 bases). The CDR3 is made up of 14 amino acids. Germline V gene data show CDR1 as SQVTM and CDR2 as ANQGSEA. V lost 4 bases to trimming and J lost 2 bases, with 15 bases between them. CDR3 protein: CSVVRAGRPYEQYF. Written as DNA, the CDR3 is TGCAGCGTTGTTCGGGCGGGCCGACCCTACGAGCAGTACTTC.

The chain combines TRBV4-2 with TRBJ2-3, with 8 bases that match TRBD2. CDR1 and CDR2 from the germline V gene are LGHNA and YNFKEQ. This CDR3 spans 16 amino acids. With 1 base clipped from V and 2 bases from J, the junction kept 5 bases outside the gene matches. This CDR3 reads CASSQVSGIYTDTQYF. DNA of the CDR3: TGTGCCAGCAGCCAAGTTAGCGGGATATACACAGATACGCAGTATTTT.

J is TRBJ1-1 and V is TRBV2; tentatively, D is TRBD1 (5 bases). V lost 1 base and J 4 bases, leaving 13 bases between the germline ends. The CDR3 contains 15 residues. The germline V gene has CDR1 SNHLY and CDR2 FYNNEI. The CDR3 nucleotides are TGTGCCAGCAGTGAAGGGGGACGGGAGGGCACTGAAGCTTTCTTT. Translated, it gives CASSEGGREGTEAFF.

V usage is TRBV5-1 and J usage is TRBJ1-2; 8 bases are shared with TRBD1. V lost 3 bases to trimming and J lost 8 bases; unmatched junction nucleotides: 9. Germline lookup yields CDR1 SGHRS and CDR2 YFSETQ. The CDR3 length is 14 residues. The CDR3 region has the DNA TGCGCCAGCAGCTCCGAGGGGACAGGATACGGCTACACCTTC. Translation gives CASSSEGTGYGYTF.

The chain carries TRBV28 and TRBJ1-2; 10 bases agree with TRBD1. Trimming at V came to 7 bases and at J to 7 bases, leaving 9 bases not matched to a gene. The CDR3 runs to 14 residues. The germline V gene encodes CDR1 MDHEN and CDR2 SYDVKM. The CDR3 here is CASTADRGQRGYTF. Here the CDR3 DNA reads TGTGCCAGCACCGCCGACAGGGGGCAGCGTGGCTACACCTTC.

The genes are TRBV19 and TRBJ2-7; 7 bases match TRBD2. Germline V gene data show CDR1 as LNHDA and CDR2 as SQIVND (reference sequence). V was pared by 10 bases and J by 1 base, with 10 bases of the junction left unmatched. This CDR3 is built from 14 residues. Written as DNA, the CDR3 is TGTGCCACCAAAACTAGCGAGACATCCTACGAGCAGTACTTC. It yields the protein CATKTSETSYEQYF.

V gene TRBV10-3 combines with J gene TRBJ1-5; no definite D call. The CDR3 covers 16 residues. Germline CDR1 and CDR2: ENHRY and SYGVKD. Trimming shortened V by 3 bases and J by 0 bases, and 12 bases separated the two germline ends. The CDR3 loop reads CAISDGLGSSNQPQHF. The DNA of the CDR3 is TGTGCCATCAGTGACGGTTTAGGGAGTAGCAATCAGCCCCAGCATTTT.

V usage is TRBV12-3 or TRBV12-4 and J usage is TRBJ2-7, with 7 bases matching TRBD1. This CDR3 has 13 residues. The trim removed 6 bases at V and 5 bases at J, leaving 7 bases unmatched. The CDR3 loop is CASSRDSNHEQYF. For the CDR3, the DNA is TGTGCCAGCAGCAGGGACAGCAACCACGAGCAGTACTTC.